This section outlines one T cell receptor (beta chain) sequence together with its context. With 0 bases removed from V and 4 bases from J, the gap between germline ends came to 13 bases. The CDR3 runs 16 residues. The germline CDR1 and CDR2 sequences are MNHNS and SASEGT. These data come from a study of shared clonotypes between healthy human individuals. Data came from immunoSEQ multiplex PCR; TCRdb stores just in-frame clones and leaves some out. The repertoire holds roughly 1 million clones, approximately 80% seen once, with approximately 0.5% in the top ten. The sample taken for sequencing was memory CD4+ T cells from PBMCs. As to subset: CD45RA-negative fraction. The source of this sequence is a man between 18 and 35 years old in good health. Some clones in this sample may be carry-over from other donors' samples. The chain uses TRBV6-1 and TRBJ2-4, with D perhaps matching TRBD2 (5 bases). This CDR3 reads CASSEALRGSKNIQYF. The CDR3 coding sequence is TGTGCCAGCAGTGAAGCGCTACGTGGGAGTAAAAACATTCAGTACTTC.